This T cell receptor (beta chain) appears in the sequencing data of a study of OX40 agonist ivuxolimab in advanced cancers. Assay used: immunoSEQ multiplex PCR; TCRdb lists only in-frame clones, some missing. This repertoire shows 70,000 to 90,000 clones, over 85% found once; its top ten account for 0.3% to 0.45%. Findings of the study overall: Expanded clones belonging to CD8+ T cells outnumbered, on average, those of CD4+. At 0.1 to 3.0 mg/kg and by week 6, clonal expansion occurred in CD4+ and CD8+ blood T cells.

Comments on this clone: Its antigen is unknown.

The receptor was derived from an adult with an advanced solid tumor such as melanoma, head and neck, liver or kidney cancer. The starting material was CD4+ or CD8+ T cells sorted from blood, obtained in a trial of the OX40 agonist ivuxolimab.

CDR3 bases: TGTGCCAGCAGTTACCCCCAAATGGGGGGAGAGACCCAGTACTTC. It specifies CASSYPQMGGETQYF. The chain couples TRBV6-6 to TRBJ2-5; D is possibly TRBD2 (6 bases). The V gene lost 2 bases and the J gene lost 4 bases, with 14 bases spanning the gap. The CDR3 covers 15 residues. Germline lookup yields CDR1 MNHNY and CDR2 SVGAGI (reference sequence).